The rows below give T cell receptor beta chains drawn from one sample of a study of blood T cell repertoires in COVID-19. This table comes from immunoSEQ multiplex PCR, and its TCRdb copy is limited to in-frame clones, with some not included. The data show roughly 110,000 clones, around 88% seen once. Specimen: peripheral blood. Every receptor here comes from a man aged 50-59 years with active or convalescent COVID-19. The CDR3 runs from the conserved cysteine through the conserved F or W. D genes are given only for firm matches. Expanded clones are given a class, and other clones once, few, many or no size at all.

. | TRBJ2-2 | TRBV2 | . | TGTGCCAGCAGTCCACAGGGCCCCACCGGGGAGCTGTTTTTT | CASSPQGPTGELFF
. | TRBJ2-3 | TRBV28 | . | TGTGCCAGCAGTCCGCCACAGGGCAGTGGGACAGATACGCAGTATTTT | CASSPPQGSGTDTQYF
once | TRBJ2-5 | TRBV11-2 | TRBD2 | TGTGCCAGCAGCTTACGACTAGCGGGAGCTGAGACCCAGTACTTC | CASSLRLAGAETQYF
. | TRBJ1-5 | TRBV27 | . | TGTGCCAGCGGGTGGACAACAAATCAGCCCCAGCATTTT | CASGWTTNQPQHF
. | TRBJ2-7 | TRBV5-1 | TRBD2 | TGCGCCAGCAGCTTGTCGGGAGGAGGACAAACCTACGAGCAGTACTTC | CASSLSGGGQTYEQYF
. | TRBJ2-2 | TRBV4-3 | TRBD2 | TGCGCCAGCAGCCAAGTACTAGCGGGAGAAGGCGGGGAGCTGTTTTTT | CASSQVLAGEGGELFF
. | TRBJ1-2 | TRBV14 | TRBD1 | TGTGCCAGCAGCCAAGCAGGGGGATGGGACTATGGCTACACCTTC | CASSQAGGWDYGYTF
. | TRBJ2-5 | TRBV3-1/TRBV3-2 | TRBD2 | TGTGCCAGCAGCCAAGGATCTTTTATGGGACTAGGGGAGACCCAGTACTTC | CASSQGSFMGLGETQYF
. | TRBJ2-2 | TRBV6-5 | . | TGTGCCAGCAGTTATTTCAGGACAGAGAACACCGGGGAGCTGTTTTTT | CASSYFRTENTGELFF
. | TRBJ1-6 | TRBV18 | . | TGTGCCAGCTCACCAACCTTTTTACAGGCCACCTATAATTCACCCCTCCACTTT | CASSPTFLQATYNSPLHF
. | TRBJ2-7 | TRBV7-9 | TRBD2 | TGTGCCAGCAGCTTTTATGGGACTAGCGGATACGAGCAGTACTTC | CASSFYGTSGYEQYF
. | TRBJ2-3 | TRBV19 | TRBD1 | TGTGCCAGTAGTAGCCGGGACAGGGACGGGGTGGATACGCAGTATTTT | CASSSRDRDGVDTQYF
. | TRBJ2-1 | TRBV12-5 | . | TGTGCTAGTGCTCAGGGATCCTACAATGAGCAGTTCTTC | CASAQGSYNEQFF
. | TRBJ2-7 | TRBV7-2 | TRBD2 | TGTGCCAGCAGCTCCGGGGTAGCGGGATCGACGCAGTACTTC | CASSSGVAGSTQYF
. | TRBJ1-1 | TRBV18 | . | TGTGCCAGCTCACCATTGGGGAGCACTGAAGCTTTCTTT | CASSPLGSTEAFF
. | TRBJ1-1 | TRBV10-3 | TRBD1 | TGTGCCATCAGTGAGCGTGGACAGGGGACGCCTGAAGCTTTCTTT | CAISERGQGTPEAFF
once | TRBJ1-1 | TRBV18 | . | TGTGCCAGCTCACCGACGGGGAGCACTGAAGCTTTCTTT | CASSPTGSTEAFF
. | TRBJ2-1 | TRBV3-1/TRBV3-2 | TRBD2 | TGTGCCAGCAGCCGACTAGCGGCCCCATCCACCGGTGAGCAGTTCTTC | CASSRLAAPSTGEQFF
. | TRBJ2-6 | TRBV7-8 | . | TGTGCCAGCAGCTTAGTGGGCCTATCTGGGGCCAACGTCCTGACTTTC | CASSLVGLSGANVLTF
. | TRBJ2-4 | TRBV5-1 | . | TGCGCCAGCCCCCTTTCTTCGGGAACGTTATCCAAAAACATTCAGTACTTC | CASPLSSGTLSKNIQYF
. | TRBJ1-1 | TRBV5-1 | . | TGCGCCAGCAGCCTACAGGAGAACACTGAAGCTTTCTTT | CASSLQENTEAFF
. | TRBJ2-5 | TRBV2 | TRBD1 | TGTGCCAGCAGGGGAACAGGGGGGGAGACCCAGTACTTC | CASRGTGGETQYF
. | TRBJ1-5 | TRBV28 | TRBD1 | TGTGCCAGCAGCACGAAGGGTCTCTCGGACAGGGCCGCCGGTCAGCCCCAGCATTTT | CASSTKGLSDRAAGQPQHF
. | TRBJ2-3 | TRBV24-1 | . | TGTGCCGTAAACGGGCAGGGGACAGATACGCAGTATTTT | CAVNGQGTDTQYF
. | TRBJ2-5 | TRBV7-9 | . | TGTGCCAGCAGCTTAGGCGGCCAAGAGACCCAGTACTTC | CASSLGGQETQYF
. | TRBJ2-1 | TRBV11-3 | TRBD2 | TGTGCCAGCAGCTTAGATGAGACTAGCGGGAGGCGATACAATGAGCAGTTCTTC | CASSLDETSGRRYNEQFF
. | TRBJ1-1 | TRBV10-3 | TRBD1 | TGTGCCATCAGTGACACATACAGGGGGGACACTGAAGCTTTCTTT | CAISDTYRGDTEAFF
. | TRBJ2-1 | TRBV5-1 | TRBD1 | TGCGCCAGCAGCGCCCTGGGACAGGCGGGGAATGAGCAGTTCTTC | CASSALGQAGNEQFF
once | TRBJ2-7 | TRBV11-2 | . | TGTGCCAGCAGCTTAATAAGGAGAATAGTGGCGGGGAGCTCCTACGAGCAGTACTTC | CASSLIRRIVAGSSYEQYF
. | TRBJ2-5 | TRBV9 | TRBD1 | TGTGCCAGCAGCGTAGCAGGACAGGGTGTACAAGAGACCCAGTACTTC | CASSVAGQGVQETQYF
once | TRBJ2-2 | TRBV10-1 | TRBD2 | TGCGCCACCAGTAGCGGACTAGCGGGAGGACACACCGGGGAGCTGTTTTTT | CATSSGLAGGHTGELFF
. | TRBJ1-1 | TRBV6-5 | . | TGTGCCAGCAGTTATTACAAGAACACTGAAGCTTTCTTT | CASSYYKNTEAFF
. | TRBJ1-1 | TRBV27 | . | TGTGCCAGCAGGTTAAAACACCCAGATTATCAGGGATCCACTGAAGCTTTCTTT | CASRLKHPDYQGSTEAFF
. | TRBJ2-7 | TRBV4-3 | . | TGCGCCAGCAGCCAAGAAGGGCAGGGGAACTACGAGCAGTACTTC | CASSQEGQGNYEQYF
. | TRBJ1-5 | TRBV10-3 | . | TGTGCCATCAGTGAAGCTAGCAATCAGCCCCAGCATTTT | CAISEASNQPQHF
once | TRBJ1-2 | TRBV7-2 | TRBD1 | TGTGCCAGCAGCTTTGCGGGACAGGAGGGCTACACCTTC | CASSFAGQEGYTF
. | TRBJ2-2 | TRBV5-1 | TRBD2 | TGCGCCAGCAGCTTTGGGACTAGCGGGGTGAACACCGGGGAGCTGTTTTTT | CASSFGTSGVNTGELFF
. | TRBJ1-3 | TRBV19 | . | TGTGCCACCTCCGAGCTGAGCTCTGGAAACACCATATATTTT | CATSELSSGNTIYF
. | TRBJ1-3 | TRBV28 | TRBD1 | TGTGCCAGCACCCCGGGACAGACAAACTCTGGAAACACCATATATTTT | CASTPGQTNSGNTIYF
. | TRBJ1-5 | TRBV19 | . | TGTGCCAGTAGTATTCAGGGTCAGCCCCAGCATTTT | CASSIQGQPQHF
once | TRBJ2-7 | TRBV27 | TRBD1 | TGTGCCAGCAGTCGGATGGGTGGTGGGACAGGGACCTACGAGCAGTACTTC | CASSRMGGGTGTYEQYF
. | TRBJ2-3 | TRBV28 | . | TGTGCCAGCAGTCTACCAGACAGGACAGATACGCAGTATTTT | CASSLPDRTDTQYF
. | TRBJ2-6 | TRBV27 | TRBD1 | TGTGCCAGCAAGCGTCCGGGGACAGTACACTCTGGGGCCAACGTCCTGACTTTC | CASKRPGTVHSGANVLTF
. | TRBJ1-4 | TRBV6-5 | . | TGTGCCAGCAGTTACTCGCGGGGACGGGAAAAACTGTTTTTT | CASSYSRGREKLFF
. | TRBJ2-7 | TRBV6-5 | TRBD2 | TGTGCCGCCACGGGGGGTTCCTCCCTCGAGCAGTACTTC | CAATGGSSLEQYF
. | TRBJ2-1 | TRBV15 | TRBD2 | TGTGCCACCAGCAGAGATCTGAGCGGGAGGTCCAATGAGCAGTTCTTC | CATSRDLSGRSNEQFF
. | TRBJ2-7 | TRBV3-1/TRBV3-2 | TRBD2 | TGTGCCAGCAGCCTGGGACTAGCGAATTCCTACGAGCAGTACTTC | CASSLGLANSYEQYF
. | TRBJ2-5 | TRBV29-1 | TRBD1 | TGCAGCGCCACAGGGGGCCCAGAGACCCAGTACTTC | CSATGGPETQYF
. | TRBJ1-5 | TRBV2 | . | TGTGCCAGCAGTGAGGACATGCAACGCAATCAGCCCCAGCATTTT | CASSEDMQRNQPQHF
. | TRBJ2-7 | TRBV6-5 | . | TGTGCCAGCAGTTACTCAGGAGCGCAAAGCTCCTACGAGCAGTACTTC | CASSYSGAQSSYEQYF
few | TRBJ1-2 | TRBV7-2 | . | TGTGCCAGCAGCTTAAGCCGCAGGAACTATGGCTACACCTTC | CASSLSRRNYGYTF
once | TRBJ1-2 | TRBV10-3 | . | TGTGCCATCAGTGAGGAAGAACAAGGGGATGGCTACACCTTC | CAISEEEQGDGYTF
once | TRBJ1-2 | TRBV5-7 | . | TGTGCCAGCAGCTTGCGCACAGCCCACTATGGCTACACCTTC | CASSLRTAHYGYTF
. | TRBJ2-7 | TRBV5-6 | . | TGTGCCAGCAGCTTGGGGGCCGGATTCGAGCAGTACTTC | CASSLGAGFEQYF
. | TRBJ1-2 | TRBV10-2 | . | TGCGCCAGCAGTGAGTCTTACACCAAGGCGGAGGGCTACACCTTC | CASSESYTKAEGYTF
. | TRBJ1-4 | TRBV29-1 | . | TGCAGCGTTAGTCAGGGGACTAATGAAAAACTGTTTTTT | CSVSQGTNEKLFF
. | TRBJ1-5 | TRBV6-1 | . | TGTGCCAGCAGTGAGGGGAGTCAGCCCCAGCATTTT | CASSEGSQPQHF
. | TRBJ2-7 | TRBV5-1 | TRBD2 | TGCGCCAGCAGCTCCCATGATTTGGCGGGGGCCTACGAGCAGTACTTC | CASSSHDLAGAYEQYF
. | TRBJ2-5 | TRBV25-1 | . | TGTGCCAGCAGTCCTGCCAGGGACTTCGAGACCCAGTACTTC | CASSPARDFETQYF